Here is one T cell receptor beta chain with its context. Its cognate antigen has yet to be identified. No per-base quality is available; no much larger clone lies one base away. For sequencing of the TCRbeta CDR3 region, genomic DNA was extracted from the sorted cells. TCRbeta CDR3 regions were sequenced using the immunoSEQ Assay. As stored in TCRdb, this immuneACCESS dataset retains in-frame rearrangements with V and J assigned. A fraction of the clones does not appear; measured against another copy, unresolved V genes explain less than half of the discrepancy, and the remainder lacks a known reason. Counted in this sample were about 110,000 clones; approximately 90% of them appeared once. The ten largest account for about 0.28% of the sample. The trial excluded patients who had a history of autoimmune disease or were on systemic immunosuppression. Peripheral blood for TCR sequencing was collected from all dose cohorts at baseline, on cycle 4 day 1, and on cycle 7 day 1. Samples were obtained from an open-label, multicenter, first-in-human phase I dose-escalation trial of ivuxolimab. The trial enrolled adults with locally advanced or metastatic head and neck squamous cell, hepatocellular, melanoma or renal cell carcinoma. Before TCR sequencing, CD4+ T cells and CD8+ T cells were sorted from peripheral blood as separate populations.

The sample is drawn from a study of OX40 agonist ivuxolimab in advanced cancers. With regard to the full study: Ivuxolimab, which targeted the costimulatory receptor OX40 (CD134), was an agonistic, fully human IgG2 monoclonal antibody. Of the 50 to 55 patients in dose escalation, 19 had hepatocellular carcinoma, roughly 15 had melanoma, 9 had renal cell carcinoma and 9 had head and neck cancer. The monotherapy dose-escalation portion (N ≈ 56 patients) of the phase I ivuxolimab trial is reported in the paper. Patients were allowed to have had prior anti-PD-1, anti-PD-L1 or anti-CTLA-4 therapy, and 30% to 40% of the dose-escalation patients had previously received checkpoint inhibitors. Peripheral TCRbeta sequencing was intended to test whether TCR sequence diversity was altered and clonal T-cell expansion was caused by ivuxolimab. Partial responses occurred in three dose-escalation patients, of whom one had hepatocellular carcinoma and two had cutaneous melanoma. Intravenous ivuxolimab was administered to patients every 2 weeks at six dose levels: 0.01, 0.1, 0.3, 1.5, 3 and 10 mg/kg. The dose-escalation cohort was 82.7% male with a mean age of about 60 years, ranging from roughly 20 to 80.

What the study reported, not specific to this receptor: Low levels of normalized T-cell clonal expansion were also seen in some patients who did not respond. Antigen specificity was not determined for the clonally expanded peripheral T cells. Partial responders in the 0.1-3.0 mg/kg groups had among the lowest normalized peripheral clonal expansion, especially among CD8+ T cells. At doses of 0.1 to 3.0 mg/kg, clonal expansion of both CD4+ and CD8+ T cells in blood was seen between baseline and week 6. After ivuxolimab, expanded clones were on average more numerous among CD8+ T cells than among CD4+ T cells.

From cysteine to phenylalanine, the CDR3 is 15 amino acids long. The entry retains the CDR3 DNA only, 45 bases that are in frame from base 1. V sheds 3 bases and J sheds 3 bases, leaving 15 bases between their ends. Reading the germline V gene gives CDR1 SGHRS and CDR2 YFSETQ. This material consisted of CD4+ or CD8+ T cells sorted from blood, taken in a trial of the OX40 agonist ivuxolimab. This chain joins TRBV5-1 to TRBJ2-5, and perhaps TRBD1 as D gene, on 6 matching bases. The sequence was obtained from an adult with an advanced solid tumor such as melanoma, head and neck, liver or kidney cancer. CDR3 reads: CASSWRRTEEETQYF. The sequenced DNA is TGCGCCAGCAGCTGGCGGAGGACAGAGGAAGAGACCCAGTACTTC.